The rows below give T cell receptor beta chains drawn from one sample of a study of blood T cell repertoires in COVID-19. Clones were sequenced by immunoSEQ multiplex PCR, and TCRdb holds only the in-frame ones, with some missing. The repertoire holds under 150,000 clones, with roughly four fifths as singletons. Sequencing input: peripheral blood. These TCRs come from a man between 65 and 79 years old with active or convalescent COVID-19. The CDR3 runs from the conserved cysteine through the conserved F or W. D genes are given only for firm matches. Expanded clones get a size class; other rows say once, few or many, or leave the size out.

v_gene	j_gene	d_gene	abundance	CDR3nt	CDR3aa
TRBV18	TRBJ1-2	.	.	TGTGCCAGCTCACCATTCGGGGTGGACAACTATGGCTACACCTTC	CASSPFGVDNYGYTF
TRBV9	TRBJ2-2	.	.	TGTGCCAGCAGCGTTGACGGAGCGAACACCGGGGAGCTGTTTTTT	CASSVDGANTGELFF
TRBV3-1/TRBV3-2	TRBJ2-2	.	.	TGTGCCAGCAGCCCCGGGGGGCGTGGCGGGGAGCTGTTTTTT	CASSPGGRGGELFF
TRBV11-2	TRBJ1-2	TRBD1	.	TGTGCCAGCAGCTTAGACCGGGACAGCTATGGCTACACCTTC	CASSLDRDSYGYTF
TRBV4-2	TRBJ1-6	.	.	TGTGCCAGCAGCCAAGACGCGCAGGGTAATTCACCCCTCCACTTT	CASSQDAQGNSPLHF
TRBV28	TRBJ2-3	TRBD1	once	TGTGCCAGCAGTTTACGAGGGACAGGGACAGATACGCAGTATTTT	CASSLRGTGTDTQYF
TRBV7-2	TRBJ2-1	.	.	TGTGCCAGCAGCGCCACTCCCAGGGAGCAGTTCTTC	CASSATPREQFF
TRBV2	TRBJ2-2	.	.	TGTGCCAGCAGTGACCGCGGGGTCGGGGAGCTGTTTTTT	CASSDRGVGELFF
TRBV5-1	TRBJ2-1	.	once	TGCGCCAGCAGCGTGGGGCCTGAGCAGTTCTTC	CASSVGPEQFF
TRBV6-1	TRBJ1-1	.	few	TGTGCCAGCAGTGAAATCACGGACAGCTCTGAAGCTTTCTTT	CASSEITDSSEAFF
TRBV6-6	TRBJ2-2	.	.	TGTGCCAGCAGTTACCAGGGTTTCGTAACCGGGGAGCTGTTTTTT	CASSYQGFVTGELFF
TRBV12-3/TRBV12-4	TRBJ1-2	.	.	TGTGCCAGCAGTTTAGGCGTTAACTATGGCTACACCTTC	CASSLGVNYGYTF
TRBV18	TRBJ1-1	.	.	TGTGCCAGCTCACCAGCCAAGGGGTGGAACACTGAAGCTTTCTTT	CASSPAKGWNTEAFF
TRBV19	TRBJ1-5	.	.	TGTGCCAGTAACCCGATGCGGGCGACAAGTGATCAGCCCCAGCATTTT	CASNPMRATSDQPQHF
TRBV6-6	TRBJ1-1	.	.	TGTGCCAGCAGTTATGGGGGGGTCACTGAAGCTTTCTTT	CASSYGGVTEAFF
TRBV6-2/TRBV6-3	TRBJ2-1	TRBD2	.	TGTGCCAGCAGTTACTCGGATACTAGCGGCATCTACAATGAGCAGTTCTTC	CASSYSDTSGIYNEQFF
TRBV5-1	TRBJ1-1	.	.	TGCGCCAGCAGCTTGGGCAGGGTGAACACTGAAGCTTTCTTT	CASSLGRVNTEAFF
TRBV6-5	TRBJ1-3	.	.	TGTGCCAGCAGTTACTCCCAGGGGACGGGAAACACCATATATTTT	CASSYSQGTGNTIYF
TRBV7-3	TRBJ2-1	.	.	TGTGCCAGCAGCACTTCCTTGCCGAGCTCCTACAATGAGCAGTTCTTC	CASSTSLPSSYNEQFF
TRBV19	TRBJ1-2	.	.	TGTGCCAGTAGGAAGGGGCCCTATGGCTACACCTTC	CASRKGPYGYTF
TRBV29-1	TRBJ1-2	TRBD1	.	TGCAGCGTTGATCTGGCAGGGGGGTATGGCTACACCTTC	CSVDLAGGYGYTF
TRBV10-1	TRBJ2-7	.	.	TGCGCCAGCCCGAGTTGCGAGCAGTACTTC	CASPSCEQYF
TRBV19	TRBJ2-7	TRBD2	.	TGTGCCAGTAGTCGCTCAAGTCGGGGGGGCTCCTACGAGCAGTACTTC	CASSRSSRGGSYEQYF
TRBV13	TRBJ2-5	TRBD1	.	TGTGCCAGCAGCTTAGTACAGGGGGCCCGGAAAGAGACCCAGTACTTC	CASSLVQGARKETQYF
TRBV28	TRBJ2-7	.	.	TGTGCCAGTCAGAAGTCAACCTACGAGCAGTACTTC	CASQKSTYEQYF
TRBV27	TRBJ1-1	TRBD1	.	TGTGCCAGCAGCCTATATGGGGACAGGGTTACTACTGAAGCTTTCTTT	CASSLYGDRVTTEAFF
TRBV30	TRBJ1-1	TRBD1	.	TGTGCCTGGAGCGACCCTGACAGGGGAACTGAAGCTTTCTTT	CAWSDPDRGTEAFF
TRBV21-1	TRBJ1-6	.	.	TGTGCCAGCAGCAACTGTTTCAGGGGGAGATCACCCCTCCACTTT	CASSNCFRGRSPLHF